The clone carrying this T cell receptor (beta chain) was seen more than once but under ten times. Its specificity is not known. This specimen belongs to a study of T cells in Graves' hyperthyroidism and ophthalmopathy. Amplified TCR beta CDR3 regions came from RNA transcripts. Carried out on the TCR CDR3, a first-round RT-PCR used the HTBI primer set. In TCRdb, the multiplex PCR reads were re-called with MiXCR into one record per CDR3 protein. The sample lists about 760,000 distinct CDR3 sequences; over 35% were seen once. Study-wide points: Classification by a 13 V-J model distinguished ophthalmopathy from stable hyperthyroidism. Peripheral blood also featured most of the thyroid clonotypes expanded above 0.001.

The V end was cut by 5 bases, the J end by 7 bases, with 23 bases between. The CDR3 covers 16 residues. Per germline, CDR1 SGHAT and CDR2 FQDESV (reference sequence). 9 to 10 ml fresh peripheral blood yielded the PBMCs. Sequencing used blood. The sequence came from a woman in her forties with Graves' hyperthyroidism. The V and J genes are TRBV11-1 and TRBJ2-5; D may match TRBD1 or TRBD2 (6 bases each). CDR3 sequence reads: CASSLEGGYRFGTQYF. The CDR3 bases are TGTGCCAGCAGCCTCGAGGGGGGCTATCGCTTCGGGACCCAGTACTTC.